Listed here are 9 T cell receptor beta chains from one sample, sequenced in a study of shared clonotypes between healthy human individuals. The repertoire was sequenced with immunoSEQ multiplex PCR; TCRdb's copy has only in-frame clones and lacks some. The sample records about 1 million clones, approximately 68% being singletons. Sequenced: memory CD4+ T cells sorted from blood. Noted subset: CD45RA-negative fraction. The receptors here all came from a man aged 18 to 30 in good health.

The chain carries TRBV5-1 and TRBJ2-2; 8 bases align to TRBD2. Germline trimming cut 5 bases from V and 1 base from J; bases unmatched to any gene: 4. Germline assignment: CDR1 SGHRS and CDR2 YFSETQ. The CDR3 sequence is 15 residues long. CDR3 in DNA: TGCGCCAGCAGTTTAGCGGGGATGAACACCGGGGAGCTGTTTTTT. Encoded protein: CASSLAGMNTGELFF. Filled out from reference TRBV5-1 and TRBJ2-2, the complete variable domain reads KAGVTQTPRYLIKTRGQQVTLSCSPISGHRSVSWYQQTPGQGLQFLFEYFSETQRNKGNFPGRFSGRQFSNSRSEMNVSTLELGDSALYLCASSLAGMNTGELFFGEGSRLTVL.

This chain links TRBV5-1 with TRBJ1-4; D possibly corresponds to TRBD1 (5 bases). CDR3 size: 16 residues. The V gene lost 4 bases and the J gene lost 1 base, with 14 bases spanning the gap. Germline V CDR1 and CDR2: SGHRS, YFSETQ. CDR3 in DNA: TGCGCCAGCAGCCTAAGGGACGGCAGAACTAATGAAAAACTGTTTTTT. It specifies CASSLRDGRTNEKLFF.

The chain has TRBV6-6 and TRBJ1-5, with no clear D. Trimming removed 2 bases at V and 7 bases at J, with 15 bases between. Germline lookup yields CDR1 MNHNY and CDR2 SVGAGI (reference sequence). The CDR3 sequence is 15 residues long. DNA for the CDR3: TGTGCCAGCAGTTACGACGGGGTGGCGTTCCAGCCCCAGCATTTT. It yields the protein CASSYDGVAFQPQHF.

This rearrangement joins TRBV6-1 to TRBJ1-4, with 7 positions matching TRBD1. Germline CDR1 reads MNHNS; CDR2 reads SASEGT. This CDR3 region has 15 residues. V trimming: 0 bases; J trimming: 8 bases; junction bases outside the gene matches: 6. CDR3 DNA: TGTGCCAGCAGTGAAGCAGGGGGCGCAGGGGAAAAACTGTTTTTT. Translated, it gives CASSEAGGAGEKLFF.

V usage is TRBV4-2 and J usage is TRBJ2-3, with 9 positions matching TRBD2. The CDR3 length is 18 residues. Germline values: CDR1 LGHNA, CDR2 YNFKEQ. The V segment lost 0 bases and the J segment 4 bases; nucleotides outside the gene matches: 11. CDR3 sequence (DNA): TGTGCCAGCAGCCAAGAGGTTCTGGCTAGCGGGGATTCAGATACGCAGTATTTT. Protein: CASSQEVLASGDSDTQYF.

J is TRBJ1-4 and V is TRBV5-6; possible D gene TRBD1, 6 bases. This CDR3 region has 16 residues. Between the trimmed V and J ends, which lost 2 bases and 5 bases, there was a span of 16 bases. From germline, CDR1 is SGHDT and CDR2 YYEEEE. Here the CDR3 DNA reads TGTGCCAGCAGCTTTAACCCAGGGGAGGTGAATGAAAAACTGTTTTTT. Its translation is CASSFNPGEVNEKLFF.

The chain uses TRBV11-2 and TRBJ2-2; TRBD1 is a possible D gene (5 bases). Trimming stripped 5 bases from V and 5 bases from J, with 21 bases between. The CDR3 totals 17 residues. Germline V gene lookup returns CDR1 SGHAT and CDR2 FQNNGV. The chain's CDR3 is CASSRSSSRVETGELFF. CDR3 bases: TGTGCCAGCAGCCGATCGTCGTCCAGGGTGGAGACCGGGGAGCTGTTTTTT.

V is TRBV19 and J is TRBJ2-7; 9 bases line up with TRBD2. Looked up from germline, CDR1 is LNHDA and CDR2 is SQIVND (reference sequence). The CDR3 length is 13 residues. The V gene end was trimmed by 4 bases and the J gene end by 5 bases; junction bases not matched to a gene: 3. The CDR3 bases are TGTGCCAGTAGTAGCGGGAGGGCCCACGAGCAGTACTTC. It encodes CASSSGRAHEQYF.

V is TRBV6-1 and J is TRBJ2-1; 7 bases agree with TRBD2. CDR1 and CDR2 (germline): MNHNS, SASEGT. J gave up 0 bases and V 6 bases, and 5 bases lay outside the gene matches. This CDR3 region has 15 residues. CDR3 in amino acids: CASSTSENSYNEQFF. DNA of the CDR3: TGTGCCAGCAGCACTAGCGAAAACTCCTACAATGAGCAGTTCTTC.